This TCR beta chain stems from a study of blood T cell repertoires in COVID-19. This table comes from immunoSEQ multiplex PCR, and its TCRdb copy is limited to in-frame clones, with some not included. This table holds more than 300,000 clones, 70% to 90% found once. Enrollees, roughly 18 to 89 years old, lived in approximately 24 US areas. Clinical histories supplied by participants themselves formed the basis of cohort assignment. The CDR3 extends over 15 amino acids. The V end was cut by 0 bases, the J end by 0 bases, with 7 bases between. Germline-derived CDR1 and CDR2 are MGHRA and YSYEKL. This sequence joins TRBV4-1 and TRBJ2-3; D is perhaps TRBD2 (6 bases). Sequences were obtained from PBMCs or T cells enriched from blood (not recorded which). This clonotype was sampled from a woman aged 18-29 years who had recovered from COVID-19. CDR3 in amino acids: CASSQDGTSTDTQYF. The CDR3 nucleotides are TGCGCCAGCAGCCAAGATGGGACTAGCACAGATACGCAGTATTTT.